One and the same sample provided the 10 T cell receptor beta chains below, sequenced in a study of blood T cell repertoires in COVID-19. Here immunoSEQ multiplex PCR was the method, and the copy in TCRdb shows in-frame clones only, minus some. The table has more than 55,000 clones, around 87% seen once. Sequenced sample: peripheral blood. These TCRs come from a woman aged 55-70 years with COVID-19, enrolled during active disease.

This clone was counted a few times. The chain is built from TRBV9 and TRBJ1-2, with TRBD1 identical over 7 bases. The V gene's germline CDR1 is SGDLS and CDR2 YYNGEE. V dropped 4 bases and J dropped 6; count of bases not matched to a gene: 18. The CDR3 contains 17 residues. The CDR3 DNA sequence: TGTGCCAGCAGCCCTCGATCCAGGACAGGTGGCGTCAATGGCTACACCTTC. This translates into CASSPRSRTGGVNGYTF.

The rearrangement links TRBV6-5 to TRBJ1-1; D gene ambiguous. Germline loops: CDR1 MNHEY, CDR2 SVGAGI. V lost 7 bases, J lost 7 bases, and 7 bases lay in between. The CDR3 contains 10 residues. The CDR3 spells CASIRGEAFF. CDR3 sequence (DNA): TGTGCCAGCATTAGAGGTGAAGCTTTCTTT.

The chain combines TRBV29-1 with TRBJ2-1; D possibly corresponds to TRBD2 (5 bases). The germline CDR1 and CDR2 sequences are SQVTM and ANQGSEA. V was pared by 4 bases and J by 0 bases, with 10 bases between. There are 14 residues in the CDR3. CDR3 loop: CSVVGGSSYNEQFF. The CDR3 DNA is TGCAGCGTTGTCGGCGGGTCCTCCTACAATGAGCAGTTCTTC.

In its sample, this clone was seen a few times. The chain is built from TRBV14 and TRBJ2-7; D might be TRBD2 (7 bases). The V and J ends lost 2 bases and 3 bases respectively, with 14 bases between them. CDR3 size: 15 residues. Germline CDR1 SGHDN, CDR2 FVKESK. CDR3 residues: CASSQIRGGGYEQYF. CDR3 bases: TGTGCCAGCAGCCAAATCCGGGGAGGGGGCTACGAGCAGTACTTC.

There are a few counts of this clone. CDR3 region: CAWRKEGQGAIRRGYTF. The CDR3 DNA reads as TGTGCCTGGAGAAAAGAGGGACAGGGGGCGATAAGACGCGGCTACACCTTC. The genes are TRBV30 and TRBJ1-2, with TRBD1 matching 12 bases. CDR3 length equals 17 residues. Unmatched junction bases numbered 16, after V lost 3 bases and J lost 8 bases. Germline V gene sequence: CDR1 GTSNPN, CDR2 SVGIG (reference sequence).

The sample holds a few counts of this clone. The V gene is TRBV19, the J gene TRBJ1-5; TRBD1 aligns across 10 bases. Germline values: CDR1 LNHDA, CDR2 SQIVND (reference sequence). The ends lost 3 bases at V and 6 bases at J; junction bases unmatched: 5. CDR3 length: 15 residues. This CDR3 reads CASSIPGQGTQPQHF. DNA for the CDR3: TGTGCCAGTAGTATTCCGGGACAGGGGACTCAGCCCCAGCATTTT. Using reference TRBV19 and TRBJ1-5 for the parts outside the CDR3, the full variable domain is DGGITQSPKYLFRKEGQNVTLSCEQNLNHDAMYWYRQDPGQGLRLIYYSQIVNDFQKGDIAEGYSVSREKKESFPLTVTSAQKNPTAFYLCASSIPGQGTQPQHFGDGTRLSIL.

This clone was seen only once. The V gene is TRBV9, the J gene TRBJ2-7, with 10 bases matching TRBD2. The CDR3 covers 18 residues. The trim removed 0 bases at V and 4 bases at J, leaving 13 bases unmatched. Germline CDR1 is SGDLS and CDR2 is YYNGEE. CDR3: CASSVVPSSSGSSYEQYF. The DNA of the CDR3 is TGTGCCAGCAGCGTAGTCCCCTCCTCTAGCGGGAGTTCGTACGAGCAGTACTTC.

V usage is TRBV14 and J usage is TRBJ1-6, with 7 bases aligning to TRBD1. Germline assignment: CDR1 SGHDN and CDR2 FVKESK. V lost 2 bases and J lost 9; bases outside the gene matches: 4. The CDR3 has 14 amino acids. CDR3 nucleotides: TGTGCCAGCAGCCAACACAGACAGGGTTCACCCCTCCACTTT. This sequence encodes CASSQHRQGSPLHF.

This chain connects TRBV6-5 to TRBJ1-6; no firm D call. Trimming cost V 4 bases and J 4 bases, with 8 bases left between them. From germline, CDR1 is MNHEY and CDR2 SVGAGI. The CDR3 sequence is 14 residues long. The CDR3 DNA follows: TGTGCCAGCAGTTTAACCGGTTATAATTCACCCCTCCACTTT. Translation: CASSLTGYNSPLHF.

The rearrangement uses TRBV7-8 and TRBJ2-1; the match to TRBD1 covers 7 bases. The trim removed 2 bases at V and 4 bases at J, leaving 8 bases unmatched. There are 16 residues in the CDR3. From germline, CDR1 is SGHVS and CDR2 FQNEAQ. The CDR3 loop is CASSLRGLFEYNEQFF. In nucleotides, the CDR3 is TGTGCCAGCAGCTTAAGGGGGCTCTTTGAATACAATGAGCAGTTCTTC.